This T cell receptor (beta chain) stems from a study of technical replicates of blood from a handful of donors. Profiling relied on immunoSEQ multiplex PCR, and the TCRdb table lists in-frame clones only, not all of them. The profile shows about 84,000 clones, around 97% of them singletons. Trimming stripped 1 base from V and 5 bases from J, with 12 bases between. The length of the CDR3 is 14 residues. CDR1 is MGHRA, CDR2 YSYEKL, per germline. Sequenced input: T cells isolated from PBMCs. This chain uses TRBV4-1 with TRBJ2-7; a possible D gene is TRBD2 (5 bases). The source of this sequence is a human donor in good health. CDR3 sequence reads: CASSQVSSGDEQYF. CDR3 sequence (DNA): TGCGCCAGCAGCCAAGTGTCCTCCGGGGACGAGCAGTACTTC.